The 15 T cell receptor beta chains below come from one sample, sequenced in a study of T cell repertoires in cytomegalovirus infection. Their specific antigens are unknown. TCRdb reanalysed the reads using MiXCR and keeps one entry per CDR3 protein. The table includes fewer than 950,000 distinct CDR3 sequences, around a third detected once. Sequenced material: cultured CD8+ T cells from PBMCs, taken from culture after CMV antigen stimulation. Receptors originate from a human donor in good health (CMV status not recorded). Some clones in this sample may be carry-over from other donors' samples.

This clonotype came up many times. The CDR3 loop is CASSSGDQYTGELFF. In nucleotides, the CDR3 is TGTGCCAGCAGCTCAGGGGACCAATACACCGGGGAGCTGTTTTTT. The rearrangement links TRBV7-8 to TRBJ2-2, with D perhaps matching TRBD1 (6 bases). Trimming removed 4 bases from V and 3 bases from J, with 12 bases in between. The CDR3 runs to 15 residues. Germline V gene sequence: CDR1 SGHVS, CDR2 FQNEAQ.

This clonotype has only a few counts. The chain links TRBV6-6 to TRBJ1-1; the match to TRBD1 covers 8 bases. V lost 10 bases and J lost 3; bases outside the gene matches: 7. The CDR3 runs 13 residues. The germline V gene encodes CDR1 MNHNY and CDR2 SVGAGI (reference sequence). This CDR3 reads CATNQGAYTEAFF. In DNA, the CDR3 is TGTGCCACAAACCAGGGGGCTTACACTGAAGCTTTCTTT.

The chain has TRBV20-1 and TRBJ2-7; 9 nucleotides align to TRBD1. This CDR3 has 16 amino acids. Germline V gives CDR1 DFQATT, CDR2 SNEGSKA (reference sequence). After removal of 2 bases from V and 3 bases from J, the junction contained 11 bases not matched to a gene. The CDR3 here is CSARHAGTGFFYEQYF. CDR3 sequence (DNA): TGCAGTGCTAGACACGCCGGGACAGGGTTTTTCTACGAGCAGTACTTC.

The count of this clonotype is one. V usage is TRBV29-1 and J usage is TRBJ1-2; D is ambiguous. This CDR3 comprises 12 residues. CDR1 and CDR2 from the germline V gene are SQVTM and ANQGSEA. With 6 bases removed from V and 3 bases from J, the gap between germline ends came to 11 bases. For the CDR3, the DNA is TGCAGCGTAACCTCACGGTACTATGGCTACACCTTC. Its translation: CSVTSRYYGYTF.

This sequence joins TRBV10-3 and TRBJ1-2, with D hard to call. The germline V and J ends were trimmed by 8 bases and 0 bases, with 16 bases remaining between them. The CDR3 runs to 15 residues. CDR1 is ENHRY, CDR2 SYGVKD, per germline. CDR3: CAIAFDAGANYGYTF. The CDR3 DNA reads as TGTGCCATCGCGTTTGACGCAGGAGCTAACTATGGCTACACCTTC.

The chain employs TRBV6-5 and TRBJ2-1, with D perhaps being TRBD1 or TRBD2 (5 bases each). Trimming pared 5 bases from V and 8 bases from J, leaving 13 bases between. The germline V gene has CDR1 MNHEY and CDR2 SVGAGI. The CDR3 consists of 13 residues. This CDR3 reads CASSVGPPHEQFF. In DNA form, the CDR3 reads TGTGCCAGCAGTGTGGGACCGCCCCATGAGCAGTTCTTC.

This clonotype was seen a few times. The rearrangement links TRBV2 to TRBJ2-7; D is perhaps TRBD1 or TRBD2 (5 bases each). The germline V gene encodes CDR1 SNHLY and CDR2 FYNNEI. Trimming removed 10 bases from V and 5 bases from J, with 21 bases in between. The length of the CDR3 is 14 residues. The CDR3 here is CANYPVIGAHEQYV. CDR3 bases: TGTGCCAACTACCCGGTAATCGGGGCCCACGAGCAGTACGTC.

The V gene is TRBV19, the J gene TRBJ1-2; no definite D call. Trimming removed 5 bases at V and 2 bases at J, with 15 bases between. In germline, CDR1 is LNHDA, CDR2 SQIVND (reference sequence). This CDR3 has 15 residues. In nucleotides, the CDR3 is TGTGCCAGTAGTTCAACCCTCCTGCGGAACTATGGCTACACCTTC. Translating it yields CASSSTLLRNYGYTF.

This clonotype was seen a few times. Here the CDR3 reads CASSLMGGLSTDTQYF. CDR3 in DNA: TGTGCCAGCAGTTTAATGGGGGGCCTCAGCACAGATACGCAGTATTTT. The chain has TRBV27 and TRBJ2-3; tentatively, D is TRBD1 or TRBD2 (6 bases each). This CDR3 comprises 16 residues. Germline V gene sequence: CDR1 MNHEY, CDR2 SMNVEV (reference sequence). The ends were cut back, 2 bases at V and 0 bases at J, with 12 bases in the middle.

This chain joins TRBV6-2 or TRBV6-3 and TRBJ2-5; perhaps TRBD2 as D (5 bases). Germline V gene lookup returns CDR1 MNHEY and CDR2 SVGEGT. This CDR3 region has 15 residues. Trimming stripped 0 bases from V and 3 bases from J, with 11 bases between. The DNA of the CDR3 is TGTGCCAGCAGTTACTCCATCCGAGGGAAAGAGACCCAGTACTTC. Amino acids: CASSYSIRGKETQYF.

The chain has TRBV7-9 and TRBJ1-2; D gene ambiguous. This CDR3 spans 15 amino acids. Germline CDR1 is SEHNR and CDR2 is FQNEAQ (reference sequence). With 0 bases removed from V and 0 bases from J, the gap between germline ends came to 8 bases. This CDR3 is CASSLAPGSNYGYTF. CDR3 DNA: TGTGCCAGCAGCTTAGCTCCCGGCTCTAACTATGGCTACACCTTC.

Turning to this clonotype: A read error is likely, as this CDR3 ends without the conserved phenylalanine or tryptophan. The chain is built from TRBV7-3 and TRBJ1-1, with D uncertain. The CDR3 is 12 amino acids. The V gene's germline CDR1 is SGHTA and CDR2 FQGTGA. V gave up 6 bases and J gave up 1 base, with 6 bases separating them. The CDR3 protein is CASSPANTEAFY. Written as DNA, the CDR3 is TGTGCCAGCAGTCCGGCGAACACTGAAGCTTTCTAT.

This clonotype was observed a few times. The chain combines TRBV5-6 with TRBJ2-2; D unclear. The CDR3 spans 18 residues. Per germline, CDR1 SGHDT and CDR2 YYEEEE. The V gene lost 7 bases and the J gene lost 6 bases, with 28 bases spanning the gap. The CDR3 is CASGFGTTSFYFPGELFF. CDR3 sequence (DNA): TGTGCCAGCGGATTCGGAACTACCAGCTTTTATTTCCCCGGGGAGCTGTTTTTT.

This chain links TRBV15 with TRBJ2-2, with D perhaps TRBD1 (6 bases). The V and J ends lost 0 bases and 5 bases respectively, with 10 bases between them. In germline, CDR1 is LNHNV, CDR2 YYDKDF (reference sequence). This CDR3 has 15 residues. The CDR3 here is CATSREAGETGELFF. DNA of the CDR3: TGTGCCACCAGCAGAGAGGCAGGGGAAACCGGGGAGCTGTTTTTT.

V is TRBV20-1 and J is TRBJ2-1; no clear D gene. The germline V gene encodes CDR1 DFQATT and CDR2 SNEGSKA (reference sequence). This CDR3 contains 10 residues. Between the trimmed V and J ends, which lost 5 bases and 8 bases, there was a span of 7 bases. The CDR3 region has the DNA TGCAGTGCTGGAAGGGATGAGCAGTTCTTC. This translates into CSAGRDEQFF.